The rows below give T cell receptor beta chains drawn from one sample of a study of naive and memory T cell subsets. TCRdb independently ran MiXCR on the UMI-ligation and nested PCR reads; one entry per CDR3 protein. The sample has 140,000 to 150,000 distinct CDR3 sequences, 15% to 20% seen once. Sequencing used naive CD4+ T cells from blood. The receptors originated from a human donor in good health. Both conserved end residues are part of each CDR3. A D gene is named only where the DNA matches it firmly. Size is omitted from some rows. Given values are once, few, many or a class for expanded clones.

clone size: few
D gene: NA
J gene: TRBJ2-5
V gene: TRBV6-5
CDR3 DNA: TGTGCCAGCAGTAACCGGGACGTGCGGGAGACCCAGTACTTC
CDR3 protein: CASSNRDVRETQYF

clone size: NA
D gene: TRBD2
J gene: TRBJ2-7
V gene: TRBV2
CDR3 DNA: TGTGCCAGCAGTCTTGTTAGCGGGAGCGGTTACGAGCAGTACTTC
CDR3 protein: CASSLVSGSGYEQYF

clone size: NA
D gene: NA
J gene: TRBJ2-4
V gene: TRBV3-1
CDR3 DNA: TGTGCCAGCAGCCAAGATTCGACAGGAGGGTCAAACATTCAGTACTTC
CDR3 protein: CASSQDSTGGSNIQYF

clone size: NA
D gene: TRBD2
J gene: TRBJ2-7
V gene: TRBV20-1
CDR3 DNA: TGCAGTGCTAGGGTGGCGGGAGCTAGGTACGAGCAGTACTTC
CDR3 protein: CSARVAGARYEQYF

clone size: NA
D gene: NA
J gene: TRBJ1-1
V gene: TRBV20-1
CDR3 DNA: TGCAGTGCTAGGGGACGGTCCATGAACACTGAAGCTTTCTTT
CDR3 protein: CSARGRSMNTEAFF

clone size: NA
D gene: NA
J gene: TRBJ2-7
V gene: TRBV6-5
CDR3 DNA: TGTGCCAGCGCGAGGAGAGGCGAGCAGTACTTC
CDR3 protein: CASARRGEQYF

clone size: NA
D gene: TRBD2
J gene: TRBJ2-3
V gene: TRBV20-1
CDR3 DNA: TGCAGTGTCCTAGCGGGAGGGCCGGCAGATACGCAGTATTTT
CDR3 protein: CSVLAGGPADTQYF

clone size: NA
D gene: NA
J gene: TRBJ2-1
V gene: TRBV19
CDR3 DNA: TGTGCCAGTAGTATAGTGAATGAGCAGTTCTTC
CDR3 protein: CASSIVNEQFF

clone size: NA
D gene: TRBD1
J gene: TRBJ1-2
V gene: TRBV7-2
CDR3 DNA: TGTGCCAGCAGCCTTGGACAGGGGGTTCTCTATGGCTACACCTTC
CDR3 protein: CASSLGQGVLYGYTF

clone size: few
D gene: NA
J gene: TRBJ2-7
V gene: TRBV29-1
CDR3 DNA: TGCAGCGCCGGCCGAGGAAACTACGAGCAGTACTTC
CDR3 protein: CSAGRGNYEQYF

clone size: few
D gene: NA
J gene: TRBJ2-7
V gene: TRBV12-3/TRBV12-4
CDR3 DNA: TGTGCCAGCAGTTTAATATTCCGGGACGGACCCTACGAGCAGTACTTC
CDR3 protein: CASSLIFRDGPYEQYF